Here is one T cell receptor beta chain with its context. The table lists this clonotype with many counts. Its specific antigen is unknown. No per-base quality is available; no much larger clone lies one base away. These data originate in a study of breast tumors, draining lymph nodes, adjacent tissues (dated by TCRdb to the mid-2010s). Looking at the study overall: The study compared TCR beta repertoires across tumor, adjacent nontumor tissue and axillary lymph nodes from breast cancer patients. In human breast cancer, the study set out to evaluate how tumor, surrounding tissue and draining lymph node repertoires relate to one another and whether T cells may move between these sites. The investigation overall reported the following: Tumors showed preferential V and J gene usage, and their T-cell repertoire diversity fell below that of lymph nodes yet above that of nontumor tissue. The similarity between tumor and nontumor tissue repertoires was significantly greater in luminal-like breast cancer than in basal-like breast cancer. The data were considered consistent with most tumor T cells being derived from the lymph node and subsequently expanding within tumor tissue. The conclusion that tumor T cells originate in lymph nodes was framed as consistent with a hypothesis rather than directly demonstrated.

Trimmed from V: 5 bases; trimmed from J: 7 bases; junction bases lacking a gene match: 7. The CDR3 goes from the cysteine to the phenylalanine over 15 residues. Solely the CDR3 DNA is kept, with 45 bases framed from the first base. Reading the germline V gene gives CDR1 SGDLS and CDR2 YYNGEE. The axillary draining lymph nodes of breast cancer patients were the source of the lymph node samples. Sequenced on an Illumina HiSeq 2000. Multiplex PCR amplification was used to generate the TCR beta chain libraries. High-throughput sequencing was used to analyze the amplified TCR beta chain products. TCRdb cleaned the public reads at Q25 with fastp, built clones with MiXCR and kept in-frame beta chains. Each entry is one CDR3 protein sequence, shown with its most common DNA and genes. The sample contains about 140,000 distinct CDR3 sequences, approximately 29% of them found a single time. Of the sample, 2.3% is held by the ten largest clones.

The chain is encoded by TRBV9 joined to TRBJ2-2, with 11 bases aligning to TRBD2. The sample comprised axillary lymph node tissue. This clonotype was obtained from a female donor with breast cancer. Some clones in this sample may be carry-over from other donors' samples. The nucleotide sequence is given as TGTGCCAGCAGTCAACCGGGACTAGCGGTCGGGGAGCTGTTTTTT. This yields the protein CASSQPGLAVGELFF.